This TCR beta chain appears in the sequencing data of a study of T cell repertoires in cytomegalovirus infection. Study-level information: It can be stated that public TCR beta signatures indicated CMV infection as well as a matching HLA type.

TCRdb re-called the reads through MiXCR, storing one row per CDR3 protein. The table lists about 310,000 distinct CDR3 sequences, about 9.2% of them singletons. V was shortened by 0 bases and J by 8 bases, with 11 bases between the two germline ends. Germline V gene lookup returns CDR1 DFQATT and CDR2 SNEGSKA (reference sequence). The CDR3 length is 14 residues. This clonotype showed up many times. Its cognate antigen is unknown. Study observations and caveats: The cumulative frequency of public TCR beta families distinguished individuals who carried CMV together with the relevant HLA. The response measured ex vivo was dominated by TCR beta clonotypes (HLA-C-restricted and CMV-specific).

The clonotype originates from a human donor in good health (CMV status not recorded). Some clones in this sample may be carry-over from other donors' samples. Sequenced: PBMCs. This chain joins TRBV20-1 and TRBJ1-6, with no clear D. For the CDR3, the DNA is TGCAGTGCTAGAGAGGTCCACTGGGATTCACCCCTCCACTTT. It specifies CSAREVHWDSPLHF.